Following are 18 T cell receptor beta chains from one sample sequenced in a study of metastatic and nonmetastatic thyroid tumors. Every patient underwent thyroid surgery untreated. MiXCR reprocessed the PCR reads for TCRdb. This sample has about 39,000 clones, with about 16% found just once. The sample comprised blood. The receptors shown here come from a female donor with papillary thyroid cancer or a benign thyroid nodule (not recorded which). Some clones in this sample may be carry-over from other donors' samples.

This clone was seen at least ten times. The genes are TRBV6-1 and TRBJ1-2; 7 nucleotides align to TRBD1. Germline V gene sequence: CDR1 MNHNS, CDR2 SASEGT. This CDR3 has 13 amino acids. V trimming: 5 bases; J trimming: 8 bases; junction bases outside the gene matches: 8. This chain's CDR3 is CASSSDRVGGYTF. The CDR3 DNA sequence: TGTGCCAGCAGTTCCGACAGGGTTGGGGGCTACACCTTC.

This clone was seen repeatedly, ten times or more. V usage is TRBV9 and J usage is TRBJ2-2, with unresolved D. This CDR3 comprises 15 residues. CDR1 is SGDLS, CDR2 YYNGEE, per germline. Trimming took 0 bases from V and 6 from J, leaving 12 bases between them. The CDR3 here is CASSVEVAFPGELFF. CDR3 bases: TGTGCCAGCAGCGTAGAGGTAGCTTTCCCCGGGGAGCTGTTTTTT.

The CDR3 here is CASSVVGGGAWNTGELFF. CDR3 nucleotide sequence: TGTGCCAGCAGCGTAGTGGGGGGAGGGGCGTGGAACACCGGGGAGCTGTTTTTT. This chain links TRBV9 with TRBJ2-2; 7 bases match TRBD2. Trimming cost V 0 bases and J 1 base; bases outside gene matches: 9. This CDR3 is built from 18 residues. Germline lookup yields CDR1 SGDLS and CDR2 YYNGEE.

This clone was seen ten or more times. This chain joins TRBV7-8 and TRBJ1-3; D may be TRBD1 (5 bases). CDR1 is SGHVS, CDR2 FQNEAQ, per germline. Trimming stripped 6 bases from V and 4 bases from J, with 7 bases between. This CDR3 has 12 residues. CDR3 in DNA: TGTGCCAGCAGACAGGTCGGAAACACCATATATTTT. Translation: CASRQVGNTIYF.

The CDR3 nucleotides are TGTGCCAGCAGTACCATGGCCGGGGGAAGGACGGTCGGCTACACCTTC. Its protein is CASSTMAGGRTVGYTF. The chain is built from TRBV25-1 and TRBJ1-2; TRBD1 might be the D (5 bases). V was trimmed by 5 bases and J by 8 bases, leaving 24 bases between them. The CDR3 has 16 residues. The germline CDR1 and CDR2 sequences are MGHDK and SYGVNS.

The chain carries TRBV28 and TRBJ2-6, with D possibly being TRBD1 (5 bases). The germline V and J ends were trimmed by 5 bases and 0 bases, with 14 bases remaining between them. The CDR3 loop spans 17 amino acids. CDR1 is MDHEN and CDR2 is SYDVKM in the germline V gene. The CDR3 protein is CASSNRSKLSGANVLTF. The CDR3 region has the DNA TGTGCCAGCAGTAACAGGAGTAAACTCTCTGGGGCCAACGTCCTGACTTTC.

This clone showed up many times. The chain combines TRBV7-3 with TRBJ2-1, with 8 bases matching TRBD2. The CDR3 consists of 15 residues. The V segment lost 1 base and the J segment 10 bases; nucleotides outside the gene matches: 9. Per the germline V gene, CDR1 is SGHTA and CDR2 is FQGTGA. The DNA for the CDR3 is TGTGCCAGCAGCTTAATGGGGCTAGCGGGTGAAGAGCAGTTCTTC. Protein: CASSLMGLAGEEQFF.

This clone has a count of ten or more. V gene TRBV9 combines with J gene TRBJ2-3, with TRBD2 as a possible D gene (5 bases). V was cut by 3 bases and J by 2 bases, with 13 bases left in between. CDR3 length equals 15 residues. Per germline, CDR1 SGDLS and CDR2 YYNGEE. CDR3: CASSDGLMDTDTQYF. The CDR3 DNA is TGTGCCAGCAGCGACGGACTGATGGACACAGATACGCAGTATTTT.

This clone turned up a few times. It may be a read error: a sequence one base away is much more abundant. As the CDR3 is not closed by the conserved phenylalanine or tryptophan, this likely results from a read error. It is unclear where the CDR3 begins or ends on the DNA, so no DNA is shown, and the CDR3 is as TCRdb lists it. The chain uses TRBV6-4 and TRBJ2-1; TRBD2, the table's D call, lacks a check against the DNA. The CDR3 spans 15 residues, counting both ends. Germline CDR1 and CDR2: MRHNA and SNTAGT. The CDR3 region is CASSAMTSGLNEQLL.

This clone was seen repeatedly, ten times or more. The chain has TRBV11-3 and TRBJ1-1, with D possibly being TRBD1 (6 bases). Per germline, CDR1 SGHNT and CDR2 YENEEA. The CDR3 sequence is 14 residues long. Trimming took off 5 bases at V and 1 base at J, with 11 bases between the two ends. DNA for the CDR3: TGTGCCAGCAGCCCGGGGACACCGAACACTGAAGCTTTCTTT. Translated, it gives CASSPGTPNTEAFF.

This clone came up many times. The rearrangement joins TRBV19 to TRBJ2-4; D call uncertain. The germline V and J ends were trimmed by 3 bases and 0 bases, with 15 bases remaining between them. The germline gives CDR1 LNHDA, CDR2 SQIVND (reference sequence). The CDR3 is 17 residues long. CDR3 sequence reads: CASSMRSWIIAKNIQYF. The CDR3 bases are TGTGCCAGTAGTATGAGAAGTTGGATCATAGCCAAAAACATTCAGTACTTC.

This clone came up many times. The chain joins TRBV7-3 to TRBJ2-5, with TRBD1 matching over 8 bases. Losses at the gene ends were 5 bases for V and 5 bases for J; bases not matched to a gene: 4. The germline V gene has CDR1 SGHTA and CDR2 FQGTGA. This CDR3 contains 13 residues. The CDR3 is CASSTQGVETQYF. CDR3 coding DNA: TGTGCCAGCAGCACACAGGGGGTTGAGACCCAGTACTTC.

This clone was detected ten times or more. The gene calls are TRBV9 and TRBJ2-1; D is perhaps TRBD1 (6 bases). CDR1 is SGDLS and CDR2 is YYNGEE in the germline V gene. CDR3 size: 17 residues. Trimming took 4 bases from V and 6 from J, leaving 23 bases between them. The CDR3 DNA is TGTGCCAGCAGCCCACACCTTTCAGGTTCGACAGGCAATGAGCAGTTCTTC. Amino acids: CASSPHLSGSTGNEQFF.

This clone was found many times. The CDR3: CSVAGRGREAFF. The CDR3 nucleotides are TGCAGCGTCGCCGGCCGGGGCCGTGAAGCTTTCTTT. The chain uses TRBV29-1 and TRBJ1-1; a weak D match, TRBD1 (5 bases). Germline CDR1 reads SQVTM; CDR2 reads ANQGSEA. CDR3 length: 12 amino acids. V was pared by 6 bases and J by 7 bases, with 15 bases between.

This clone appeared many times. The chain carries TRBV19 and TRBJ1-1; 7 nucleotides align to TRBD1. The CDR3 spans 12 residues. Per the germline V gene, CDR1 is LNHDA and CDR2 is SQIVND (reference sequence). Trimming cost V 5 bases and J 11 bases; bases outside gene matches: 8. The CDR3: CASSLGTARAFF. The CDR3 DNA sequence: TGTGCCAGTAGTCTTGGGACAGCACGGGCTTTCTTT.

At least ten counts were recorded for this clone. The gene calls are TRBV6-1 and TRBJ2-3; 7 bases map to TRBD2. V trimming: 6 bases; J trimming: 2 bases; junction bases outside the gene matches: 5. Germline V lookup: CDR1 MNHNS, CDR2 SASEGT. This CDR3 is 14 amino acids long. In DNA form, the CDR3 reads TGTGCCAGCAGGGAGGGACTAAACACAGATACGCAGTATTTT. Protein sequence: CASREGLNTDTQYF.

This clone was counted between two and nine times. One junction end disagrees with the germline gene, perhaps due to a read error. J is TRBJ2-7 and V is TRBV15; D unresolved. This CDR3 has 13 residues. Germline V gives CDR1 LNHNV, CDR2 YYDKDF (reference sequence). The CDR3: CSTSDQNLYDQYF. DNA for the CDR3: TGTTCCACCAGCGATCAGAACCTCTACGATCAGTACTTC.

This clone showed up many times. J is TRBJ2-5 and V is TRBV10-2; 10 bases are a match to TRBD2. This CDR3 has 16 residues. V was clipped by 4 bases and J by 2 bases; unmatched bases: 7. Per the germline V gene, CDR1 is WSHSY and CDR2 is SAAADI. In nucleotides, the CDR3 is TGCGCCAGCAGTGTTCCAGTAGCGGGGGGTCAAGAGACCCAGTACTTC. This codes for CASSVPVAGGQETQYF.